The 2 T cell receptor delta chains listed next were all sequenced from one sample in a study of gamma-delta T cells after stem cell transplantation. TCRdb re-analyzed the RT-PCR reads via CATT. The repertoire holds some 10,000 delta-chain clones, with about 1.2% as singletons. What was sequenced was gamma-delta T cells. All receptors derive from a human donor. It is not recorded whose cells these are; they may come from a transplant donor.

This clone has more than one count but fewer than ten. The mismatch at residue 6 between this DNA's translation and the TCRdb protein of a much larger clone likely reflects a read error; the protein shown is translated from the DNA. This chain connects TRDV2 to TRDJ1, with 8 bases identical to TRDD3. V lost 0 bases, J lost 0 bases, and 8 bases stayed unmatched. The CDR3 totals 17 residues. Germline-derived CDR1 and CDR2 are GEAIGNYY and EKD. The CDR3 nucleotides read TGTGCCTGTGACACCGCGGGGGATAAAACGTACACCGATAAACTCATCTTT. Its translation: CACDTAGDKTYTDKLIF.

About this clone itself: A far bigger clonotype differs at one base, so this is likely a read error. At the DNA level, this CDR3 is encoded by other sequences in the same sample as well. This sequence joins TRDV2 and TRDJ1, with 12 bases lining up with TRDD3. This CDR3 comprises 17 residues. Per germline, CDR1 GEAIGNYY and CDR2 EKD. CDR3 sequence: CACDSVFTGGYTDKLIF. CDR3 sequence (DNA): TGTGCCTGTGACTCGGTCTTTACTGGGGGATACACTGATAAACTCATCTTT.